The 25 T cell receptor beta chains reported below all come from one sample, sequenced in a study of shared clonotypes between healthy human individuals. Some clones are missing from TCRdb's copy, which holds only in-frame ones; the method was immunoSEQ multiplex PCR. The repertoire has more than 2 million clones, over 85% of them found once; the top ten carry 0.13%. Sequencing was performed on naive CD4+ T cells sorted from blood. Subset indicated: CD45RA+ positively selected. The receptors were sampled from a man younger than 35 in good health.

The V gene is TRBV28, the J gene TRBJ1-4; weak D call: TRBD1 (6 bases). Per germline, CDR1 MDHEN and CDR2 SYDVKM. V lost 4 bases to trimming and J lost 5 bases, with 11 bases between them. The CDR3 sequence is 14 residues long. In nucleotides, the CDR3 is TGTGCCAGCAGTTCACAGGGTTTCAATGAAAAACTGTTTTTT. Translating it yields CASSSQGFNEKLFF.

The V call is TRBV10-3, the J call TRBJ2-3; D not resolved. Germline loops: CDR1 ENHRY, CDR2 SYGVKD. Trimming cost V 6 bases and J 4 bases, with 11 bases left between them. The CDR3 loop spans 13 amino acids. DNA for the CDR3: TGTGCCATCAGATCTGATTGGGCAGATACGCAGTATTTT. Its protein is CAIRSDWADTQYF.

V and J are TRBV30 and TRBJ1-4; D call uncertain. The V gene's germline CDR1 is GTSNPN and CDR2 SVGIG (reference sequence). The CDR3 extends over 13 amino acids. Trimming pared 4 bases from V and 7 bases from J, leaving 13 bases between. CDR3 in amino acids: CAWTIGGSEKLFF. For the CDR3, the DNA is TGTGCCTGGACGATTGGTGGGAGTGAAAAACTGTTTTTT.

CDR3 sequence (DNA): TGTGCCAGCAGTCCCAATCCTCACCGGACAGGGGGCGGGGAGCTGTTTTTT. Its translation is CASSPNPHRTGGGELFF. This chain joins TRBV27 and TRBJ2-2, with 10 nucleotides matching TRBD1. CDR3 length: 17 residues. The V segment lost 5 bases and the J segment 7 bases; nucleotides outside the gene matches: 13. CDR1 and CDR2 from the germline V gene are MNHEY and SMNVEV (reference sequence).

This chain connects TRBV27 to TRBJ1-5; TRBD1 aligns across 7 bases. Germline V gives CDR1 MNHEY, CDR2 SMNVEV (reference sequence). This CDR3 is 17 amino acids long. The trim removed 2 bases at V and 0 bases at J, leaving 7 bases unmatched. DNA for the CDR3: TGTGCCAGCAGTTTAAGGTGGGGGACAGATAGCAATCAGCCCCAGCATTTT. Its protein is CASSLRWGTDSNQPQHF.

The chain is built from TRBV7-2 and TRBJ2-1; 10 bases match TRBD2. V shed 0 bases, J shed 6 bases, and the junction held 5 bases outside the gene matches. The CDR3 length is 16 residues. Germline V gene sequence: CDR1 SGHTA, CDR2 FQGNSA. The CDR3 reads CASSLASASGSNEQFF. For the CDR3, the DNA is TGTGCCAGCAGCTTAGCGTCCGCTAGCGGGAGCAATGAGCAGTTCTTC.

V usage is TRBV9 and J usage is TRBJ2-2, with 11 bases lining up with TRBD2. This CDR3 is 15 amino acids long. The V and J ends lost 2 bases and 3 bases, in that order; junction bases with no gene match: 0. Germline CDR1 and CDR2: SGDLS and YYNGEE. The DNA for the CDR3 is TGTGCCAGCAGCGTTAGCGGGAGGGACACCGGGGAGCTGTTTTTT. Translating gives CASSVSGRDTGELFF.

The chain couples TRBV6-5 to TRBJ1-6, with D tentatively TRBD1 (5 bases). Germline V gene data show CDR1 as MNHEY and CDR2 as SVGAGI. The length of the CDR3 is 15 residues. Trimming took 6 bases from V and 10 from J, leaving 19 bases between them. CDR3 bases: TGTGCCAGCAGATCGGGACGCCGGGAGGGATCACCCCTCCACTTT. Translation gives CASRSGRREGSPLHF.

This chain links TRBV7-2 with TRBJ2-3; 9 bases are shared with TRBD2. The junction had 2 bases not matched to a gene; V was cut back by 3 bases and J by 1 base. Germline V gives CDR1 SGHTA, CDR2 FQGNSA. The CDR3 covers 15 residues. The CDR3 nucleotides read TGTGCCAGCAGCTTCCGGACTAGCGGCACAGATACGCAGTATTTT. This translates into CASSFRTSGTDTQYF.

The chain has TRBV6-5 and TRBJ2-7; a weak D match, TRBD1 (6 bases). CDR3 length equals 15 residues. The V and J ends lost 2 bases and 2 bases respectively, with 13 bases between them. Germline loops: CDR1 MNHEY, CDR2 SVGAGI. In DNA form, the CDR3 reads TGTGCCAGCAGTTACACCGGGACACTAGCCTACGAGCAGTACTTC. This encodes CASSYTGTLAYEQYF.

The CDR3 DNA reads as TGTGCCAGCAGCGCAGGGGGCCCAACCCTACTCTACTTGAACACTGAAGCTTTCTTT. The encoded protein is CASSAGGPTLLYLNTEAFF. The rearrangement joins TRBV7-2 to TRBJ1-1, with 8 bases lining up with TRBD1. V gave up 5 bases and J gave up 0 bases; unmatched junction bases: 17. This CDR3 is built from 19 residues. From germline, CDR1 is SGHTA and CDR2 FQGNSA.

V and J are TRBV6-6 and TRBJ2-5; 8 positions agree with TRBD1. The J call may not be correct, given that the DNA end is closer to TRBJ2-7. Per the germline V gene, CDR1 is MNHNY and CDR2 is SVGAGI (reference sequence). CDR3 size: 15 residues. CDR3 coding DNA: TGTGCCAGCAGTTCGGTGACAGGGGCCATCTACGAGCAGTACTTC. The encoded protein is CASSSVTGAIYEQYF.

This sequence joins TRBV10-3 and TRBJ2-1; D is perhaps TRBD1 (6 bases). The germline gives CDR1 ENHRY, CDR2 SYGVKD. Trimming took off 6 bases at V and 1 base at J, with 13 bases between the two ends. CDR3 size: 15 residues. CDR3 bases: TGTGCCATCAGACAAGCAGGGGAATCCTACAATGAGCAGTTCTTC. The encoded protein is CAIRQAGESYNEQFF.

This chain links TRBV5-1 with TRBJ1-3; D is ambiguous. The CDR3 totals 15 residues. Between the trimmed V and J ends, which lost 3 bases and 0 bases, there was a span of 10 bases. Germline values: CDR1 SGHRS, CDR2 YFSETQ. The CDR3 loop is CASSSDSSSGNTIYF. In DNA form, the CDR3 reads TGCGCCAGCAGCTCCGACTCTAGCTCTGGAAACACCATATATTTT.

The V gene is TRBV7-2, the J gene TRBJ2-1; a weak D match, TRBD1 (6 bases). Per the germline V gene, CDR1 is SGHTA and CDR2 is FQGNSA. The length of the CDR3 is 14 residues. The V end lost 3 bases, the J end lost 4 bases, and 10 bases lay between the germline ends. For the CDR3, the DNA is TGTGCCAGCAGCTTGCTCAGGGGTTACAATGAGCAGTTCTTC. It specifies CASSLLRGYNEQFF.

The chain links TRBV14 to TRBJ1-1, with D possibly matching TRBD1 (5 bases). Germline CDR1 reads SGHDN; CDR2 reads FVKESK. The CDR3 extends over 14 amino acids. V lost 6 bases, J lost 1 base, and 12 bases lay in between. The CDR3 nucleotides read TGTGCCAGCAGTCCAGGGTTGGCGAACACTGAAGCTTTCTTT. Amino acid sequence: CASSPGLANTEAFF.

The V and J genes are TRBV19 and TRBJ2-6; tentative D call: TRBD1 (6 bases). V was trimmed by 4 bases and J by 1 base, leaving 11 bases between them. The CDR3 is 16 amino acids. The germline gives CDR1 LNHDA, CDR2 SQIVND (reference sequence). The CDR3 spells CASSTQGISGANVLTF. The CDR3 bases are TGTGCCAGTAGTACTCAGGGGATTTCTGGGGCCAACGTCCTGACTTTC.

The V gene is TRBV4-2, the J gene TRBJ2-2; D possibly matches TRBD1 or TRBD2 (5 bases each). The CDR3 has 14 residues. Germline V gives CDR1 LGHNA, CDR2 YNFKEQ. Trimming removed 1 base from V and 3 bases from J, with 6 bases in between. CDR3 in amino acids: CASSQGGYTGELFF. DNA of the CDR3: TGTGCCAGCAGCCAAGGGGGGTACACCGGGGAGCTGTTTTTT.

This rearrangement joins TRBV5-4 to TRBJ2-3; 7 bases match TRBD1. CDR3 length: 15 residues. With 4 bases clipped from V and 0 bases from J, the junction kept 5 bases outside the gene matches. Germline lookup yields CDR1 SGHNT and CDR2 YYREEE (reference sequence). CDR3 sequence reads: CASSDQGESTDTQYF. CDR3 bases: TGTGCCAGCAGCGACCAGGGGGAAAGCACAGATACGCAGTATTTT. The full variable domain, in which reference TRBV5-4 and TRBJ2-3 provide the parts outside the CDR3, is ETGVTQSPTHLIKTRGQQVTLRCSSQSGHNTVSWYQQALGQGPQFIFQYYREEENGRGNFPPRFSGLQFPNYSSELNVNALELDDSALYLCASSDQGESTDTQYFGPGTRLTVL.

The chain uses TRBV7-9 and TRBJ1-5; D possibly corresponds to TRBD1 (5 bases). V was clipped by 1 base and J by 4 bases, with 8 bases between them. CDR1 and CDR2 from the germline V gene are SEHNR and FQNEAQ (reference sequence). The length of the CDR3 is 14 residues. The CDR3 DNA reads as TGTGCCAGCAGCTTAGGGAAGGGGAATCAGCCCCAGCATTTT. As protein: CASSLGKGNQPQHF.

J is TRBJ2-7 and V is TRBV18, with D perhaps matching TRBD1 (6 bases). CDR1 and CDR2 from the germline V gene are KGHSH and LQKENI. V was shortened by 2 bases and J by 7 bases, with 15 bases between the two germline ends. CDR3 size: 14 residues. The CDR3 protein is CASSPNSRGSEQYF. In DNA form, the CDR3 reads TGTGCCAGCTCACCAAACAGCAGGGGATCGGAGCAGTACTTC.

About this clone: The sample has other DNA sequences that encode this CDR3 too. This chain joins TRBV29-1 and TRBJ1-1; D not certain. Trimming took 4 bases from V and 0 from J, leaving 9 bases between them. The CDR3 length is 13 residues. Germline lookup yields CDR1 SQVTM and CDR2 ANQGSEA. The CDR3 loop is CSVVRQMNTEAFF. In DNA form, the CDR3 reads TGCAGCGTTGTACGGCAGATGAACACTGAAGCTTTCTTT.

The rearrangement links TRBV7-9 to TRBJ2-1, with a weak D call TRBD2 (6 bases). This CDR3 region has 13 residues. Trimming left V 3 bases short and J 6 bases short, with 9 bases between. CDR1 SEHNR and CDR2 FQNEAQ come from the germline V gene (reference sequence). CDR3 nucleotide sequence: TGTGCCAGCAGCTTCGGGACTTCCAATGAGCAGTTCTTC. Protein product: CASSFGTSNEQFF.

The chain combines TRBV19 with TRBJ2-7; TRBD1 is a possible D gene (7 bases). The germline V gene encodes CDR1 LNHDA and CDR2 SQIVND (reference sequence). V was trimmed by 5 bases and J by 0 bases, leaving 11 bases between them. CDR3 size: 14 residues. The CDR3 coding sequence is TGTGCCAGTAGTGGAGGGGGCAGCTCCTACGAGCAGTACTTC. It specifies CASSGGGSSYEQYF. The variable domain in full, with the rest retrieved from reference TRBV19 and TRBJ2-7, is DGGITQSPKYLFRKEGQNVTLSCEQNLNHDAMYWYRQDPGQGLRLIYYSQIVNDFQKGDIAEGYSVSREKKESFPLTVTSAQKNPTAFYLCASSGGGSSYEQYFGPGTRLTVT.

CDR3 in DNA: TGTGCCAGCTCCAGAGAGGTCCCCTACGAGCAGTACTTC. As protein: CASSREVPYEQYF. The rearrangement uses TRBV19 and TRBJ2-7; D is ambiguous. The germline gives CDR1 LNHDA, CDR2 SQIVND (reference sequence). The CDR3 covers 13 residues. Trimming took 9 bases from V and 2 from J, leaving 14 bases between them.